These 15 T cell receptor beta chains share one sample of origin, sequenced in a study of T cell clonality in common variable immunodeficiency. Using immunoSEQ multiplex PCR, the repertoire was profiled, and TCRdb retains in-frame clones only, with some absent. This sample carries roughly 51,000 clones, none of them present only once. The material sequenced was peripheral blood mononuclear cells. These receptors were taken from a person between 18 and 75 years old in good health.

This clone was seen repeatedly, ten times or more. Read coverage stops 3 residues before the CDR3 terminus; the germline J gene supplies the remainder. The V gene is TRBV10-1, the J gene TRBJ2-7, with TRBD2 matching 8 bases. Per germline, CDR1 WNHNN and CDR2 SYGVQD (reference sequence). V trimming: 3 bases; J trimming: 5 bases; junction bases outside the gene matches: 3. The CDR3 loop spans 13 amino acids. CDR3 bases read: TGCGCCAGCAGTGAAAGCGGGAGCGACGAG. Protein: CASSESGSDE. The entire CDR3 protein is CASSESGSDEQYF.

About this clone: The read is 3 residues too short to cover the CDR3 end, so that end is filled in from the germline J gene. This sequence joins TRBV7-2 and TRBJ1-1; TRBD1 matches at 8 bases. CDR1 is SGHTA and CDR2 is FQGNSA in the germline V gene. The CDR3 loop spans 12 amino acids. The CDR3 loop reads CASSQSRDRAFF. The covered CDR3 bases are TGTGCCAGCAGCCAAAGCCGGGACAGG.

This clone was recorded many times. Read data end 3 residues before the CDR3 end; the end is taken from the germline J gene. The chain has TRBV5-1 and TRBJ2-5, with D possibly matching TRBD1 (5 bases). The length of the CDR3 is 13 residues. V lost 4 bases, J lost 5 bases, and 12 bases lay in between. Germline CDR1 reads SGHRS; CDR2 reads YFSETQ. Partial CDR3 DNA: TGCGCCAGCAGCGCTCAGGGATCCGAGACC. Translating gives CASSAQGSET. The CDR3 as a whole reads CASSAQGSETQYF. Supplemented by reference TRBV5-1 and TRBJ2-5, the full variable domain reads KAGVTQTPRYLIKTRGQQVTLSCSPISGHRSVSWYQQTPGQGLQFLFEYFSETQRNKGNFPGRFSGRQFSNSRSEMNVSTLELGDSALYLCASSAQGSETQYFGPGTRLLVL.

This clone was counted at least ten times. Read sequence stops 3 residues before the CDR3 end, and the germline J gene provides the missing end. This chain uses TRBV5-1 with TRBJ2-3; 11 bases are shared with TRBD2. Germline CDR1 and CDR2: SGHRS and YFSETQ. The trim removed 4 bases at V and 2 bases at J, leaving 3 bases unmatched. The CDR3 contains 15 residues. The CDR3 DNA, read in part, is TGCGCCAGCAGCCTGACTAGCGGGGCCACAGATACG. Its translation: CASSLTSGATDT. The full CDR3 protein reads CASSLTSGATDTQYF.

This clone appeared many times. The sequenced fragment ends 3 residues before the CDR3 boundary, so the rest is inferred from the germline J gene. V is TRBV7-2 and J is TRBJ2-6; D is undetermined. Trimming took off 2 bases at V and 0 bases at J, with 5 bases between the two ends. The CDR3 sequence is 15 residues long. CDR1 is SGHTA, CDR2 FQGNSA, per germline. Partial CDR3 DNA: TGTGCCAGCAGCTTACCCGGCTCTGGGGCCAACGTC. It is translated as CASSLPGSGANV. The whole CDR3 protein is CASSLPGSGANVLTF.

This clone was picked up many times. The read ends 3 residues before the CDR3 terminus; that terminus is restored from the germline J gene. This chain joins TRBV9 and TRBJ1-3; D is possibly TRBD1 (5 bases). Germline V gives CDR1 SGDLS, CDR2 YYNGEE. The CDR3 totals 15 residues. V dropped 0 bases and J dropped 4 bases, with 11 bases sitting between them. The covered CDR3 bases are TGTGCCAGCAGCGTAGGAGGCAGGGAGGGAAACACC. Protein sequence: CASSVGGREGNT. From start to end, the CDR3 is CASSVGGREGNTIYF.

This clone was detected many times. The read halts 3 residues ahead of the CDR3 end, with the missing end drawn from the germline J gene. The chain uses TRBV6-1 and TRBJ2-3, with 12 bases lining up with TRBD2. CDR1 and CDR2 from the germline V gene are MNHNS and SASEGT. The length of the CDR3 is 16 residues. V lost 1 base and J lost 7; bases outside the gene matches: 6. Incomplete CDR3 DNA: TGTGCCAGCAGTGAAGGGACTAGCGGGAATGGGAATACG. This encodes CASSEGTSGNGNT. The whole CDR3 protein reads CASSEGTSGNGNTQYF.

This clone was observed many times. The read gets to within 3 residues of the CDR3 end, and the germline J gene fills in the rest. The J gene is TRBJ2-7, the V gene TRBV19; a weak D match, TRBD1 (5 bases). V was shortened by 5 bases and J by 1 base, with 15 bases between the two germline ends. CDR3 length: 15 amino acids. Germline values: CDR1 LNHDA, CDR2 SQIVND (reference sequence). This chain's CDR3 is CASSVRGAGSYEQYF. Partial CDR3 DNA: TGTGCCAGTAGTGTAAGGGGCGCAGGTTCCTACGAG.

This clone has ten or more counts. The read falls 3 residues short of the CDR3 end, and the missing part is taken from the germline J gene. The chain has TRBV20-1 and TRBJ1-5; tentative D call: TRBD1 (6 bases). The V end lost 6 bases, the J end lost 0 bases, and 18 bases lay between the germline ends. The germline V gene encodes CDR1 DFQATT and CDR2 SNEGSKA (reference sequence). The CDR3 contains 16 residues. The covered CDR3 bases are TGCAGTGCCGTCGTTTCGGGACAATATAGCAATCAGCCC. This codes for CSAVVSGQYSNQP. The entire CDR3 protein reads CSAVVSGQYSNQPQHF.

This clone was detected ten times or more. The read gets to within 3 residues of the CDR3 end, and the germline J gene fills in the rest. V and J are TRBV5-1 and TRBJ1-2, with D possibly matching TRBD1 (6 bases). Germline V gives CDR1 SGHRS, CDR2 YFSETQ. The CDR3 spans 14 residues. Trimming left V 7 bases short and J 0 bases short, with 13 bases between. Here the CDR3 reads CASGVQGPNYGYTF. CDR3 DNA (partial): TGCGCCAGCGGTGTACAGGGACCTAACTATGGC.

In this sample, this clone turned up many times. The read ends 3 residues before the CDR3 terminus; that terminus is restored from the germline J gene. V is TRBV5-1 and J is TRBJ2-7; 9 nucleotides agree with TRBD1. V shed 5 bases, J shed 5 bases, and the junction held 8 bases outside the gene matches. Germline V gives CDR1 SGHRS, CDR2 YFSETQ. This CDR3 contains 14 residues. The CDR3 bases that were read are TGCGCCAGCAGGACCGGGACAGGGTCGGACGAG. Its translation is CASRTGTGSDE. The whole CDR3 protein is CASRTGTGSDEQYF.

This clone was observed at least ten times. The sequence runs out 3 residues before the end of the CDR3; the remainder is reconstructed from the germline J gene. The gene calls are TRBV19 and TRBJ2-2; D not certain. The CDR3 has 13 amino acids. Germline V gene sequence: CDR1 LNHDA, CDR2 SQIVND (reference sequence). With 10 bases removed from V and 5 bases from J, the gap between germline ends came to 14 bases. The sequenced part of the CDR3 DNA is TGTGCCACCGGGTGGTCTGGTACCGGGGAG. Protein: CATGWSGTGE. In full, the CDR3 is CATGWSGTGELFF.

This clone was observed many times. The CDR3 end falls 3 residues outside the read, so it is completed with the germline J gene. The genes are TRBV2 and TRBJ2-1; 8 nucleotides line up with TRBD2. The CDR3 loop spans 13 amino acids. Germline-derived CDR1 and CDR2 are SNHLY and FYNNEI. The junction had 7 bases not matched to a gene; V was cut back by 7 bases and J by 8 bases. The CDR3 loop is CASIGTSLDEQFF. The covered CDR3 bases are TGTGCCAGCATAGGGACTAGTTTGGATGAG.

At least ten counts were recorded for this clone. The read finishes 3 residues shy of the CDR3 end, and the germline J gene is used to complete it. The V and J genes are TRBV30 and TRBJ2-3; 8 bases align to TRBD2. Germline loops: CDR1 GTSNPN, CDR2 SVGIG (reference sequence). V lost 2 bases to trimming and J lost 4 bases; unmatched junction nucleotides: 23. CDR3 length: 20 residues. The CDR3 sequence is CAWSSPPSTSGLGVADTQYF. CDR3 DNA, as far as it was read: TGTGCCTGGAGTAGTCCGCCATCCACTTCGGGACTAGGGGTGGCAGATACG.

The sequenced part of the CDR3 DNA is TGTGCCAGCAGCTTATTGGGTTCAAGGGTTTACGAG. Encoded protein: CASSLLGSRVYE. The entire CDR3 protein is CASSLLGSRVYEQYF. The chain has TRBV7-9 and TRBJ2-7, with D unresolved. The read finishes 3 residues shy of the CDR3 end, and the germline J gene is used to complete it. Germline V gene data show CDR1 as SEHNR and CDR2 as FQNEAQ (reference sequence). CDR3 length: 15 residues. Trimming removed 2 bases from V and 4 bases from J, with 15 bases in between.